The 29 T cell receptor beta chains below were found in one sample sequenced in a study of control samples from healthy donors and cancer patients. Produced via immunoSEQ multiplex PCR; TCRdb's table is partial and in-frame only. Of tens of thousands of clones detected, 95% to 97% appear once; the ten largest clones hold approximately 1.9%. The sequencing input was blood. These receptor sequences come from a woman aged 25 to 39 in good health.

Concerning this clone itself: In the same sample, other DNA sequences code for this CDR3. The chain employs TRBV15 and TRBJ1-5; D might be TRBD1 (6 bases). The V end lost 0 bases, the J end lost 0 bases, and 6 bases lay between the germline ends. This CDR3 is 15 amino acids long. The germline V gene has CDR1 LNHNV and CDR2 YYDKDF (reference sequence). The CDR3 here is CATSRDRGSNQPQHF. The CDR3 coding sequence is TGTGCCACCAGCAGAGACAGGGGTAGCAATCAGCCCCAGCATTTT.

The CDR3 reads CASSAFRSADTQYF. The CDR3, as DNA: TGTGCCAGCAGCGCATTTCGGAGCGCAGATACGCAGTATTTT. The chain links TRBV9 to TRBJ2-3; D not resolved. The length of the CDR3 is 14 residues. Germline V gene lookup returns CDR1 SGDLS and CDR2 YYNGEE. The ends were cut back, 3 bases at V and 4 bases at J, with 12 bases in the middle.

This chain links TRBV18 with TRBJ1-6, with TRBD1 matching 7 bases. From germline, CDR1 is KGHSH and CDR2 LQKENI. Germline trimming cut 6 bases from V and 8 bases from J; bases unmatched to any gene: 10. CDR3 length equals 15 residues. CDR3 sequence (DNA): TGTGCCAGCTCCCGGGGGGACAGAATGGATTCACCCCTCCACTTT. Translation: CASSRGDRMDSPLHF.

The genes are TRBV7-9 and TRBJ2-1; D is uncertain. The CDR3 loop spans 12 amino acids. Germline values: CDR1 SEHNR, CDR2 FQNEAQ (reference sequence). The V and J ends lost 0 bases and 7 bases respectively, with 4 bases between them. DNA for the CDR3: TGTGCCAGCAGCTTAGCGCAGAATGAGCAGTTCTTC. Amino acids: CASSLAQNEQFF. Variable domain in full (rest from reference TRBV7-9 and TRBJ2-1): DTGVSQNPRHKITKRGQNVTFRCDPISEHNRLYWYRQTLGQGPEFLTYFQNEAQLEKSRLLSDRFSAERPKGSFSTLEIQRTEQGDSAMYLCASSLAQNEQFFGPGTRLTVL.

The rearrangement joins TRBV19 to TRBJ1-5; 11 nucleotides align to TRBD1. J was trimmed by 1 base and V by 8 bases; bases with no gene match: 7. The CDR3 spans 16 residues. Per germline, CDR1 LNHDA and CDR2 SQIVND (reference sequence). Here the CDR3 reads CASGSWDRGSNQPQHF. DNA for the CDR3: TGTGCCAGTGGCTCCTGGGACAGGGGGAGCAATCAGCCCCAGCATTTT.

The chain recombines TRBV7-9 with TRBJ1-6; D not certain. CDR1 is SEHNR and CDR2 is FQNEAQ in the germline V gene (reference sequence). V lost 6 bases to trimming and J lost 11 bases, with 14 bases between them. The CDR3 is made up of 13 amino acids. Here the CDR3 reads CASSPPGSAPLHF. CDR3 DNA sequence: TGTGCCAGCAGTCCCCCAGGTTCGGCACCCCTCCACTTT.

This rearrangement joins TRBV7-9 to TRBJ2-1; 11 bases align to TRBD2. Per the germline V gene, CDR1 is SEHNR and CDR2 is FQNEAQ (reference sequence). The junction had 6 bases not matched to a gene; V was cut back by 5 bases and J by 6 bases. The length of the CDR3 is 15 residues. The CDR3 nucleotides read TGTGCCAGCAGCCCACTAGCGGGAGCCCTCAATGAGCAGTTCTTC. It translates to CASSPLAGALNEQFF.

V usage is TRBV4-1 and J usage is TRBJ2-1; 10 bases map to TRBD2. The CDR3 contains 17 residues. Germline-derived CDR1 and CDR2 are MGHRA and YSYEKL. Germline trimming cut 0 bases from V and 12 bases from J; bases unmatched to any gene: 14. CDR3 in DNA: TGCGCCAGCAGCCAAGAACCGGCTAGCGGGAGTCGTCTTCTGCAGTTCTTC. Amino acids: CASSQEPASGSRLLQFF.

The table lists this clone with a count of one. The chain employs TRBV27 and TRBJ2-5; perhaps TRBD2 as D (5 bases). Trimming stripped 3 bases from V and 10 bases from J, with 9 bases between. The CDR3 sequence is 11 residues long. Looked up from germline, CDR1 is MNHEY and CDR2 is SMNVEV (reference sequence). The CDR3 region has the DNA TGTGCCAGCAGTTTGGGGAGTCACCAGTACTTC. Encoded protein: CASSLGSHQYF.

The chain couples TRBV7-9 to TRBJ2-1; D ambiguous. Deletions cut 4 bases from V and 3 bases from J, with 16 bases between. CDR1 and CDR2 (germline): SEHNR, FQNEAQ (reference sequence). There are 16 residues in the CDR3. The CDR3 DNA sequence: TGTGCCAGCAGCTACCAAGACAACCCCCTCTACAATGAGCAGTTCTTC. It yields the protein CASSYQDNPLYNEQFF. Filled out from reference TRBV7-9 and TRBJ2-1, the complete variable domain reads DTGVSQNPRHKITKRGQNVTFRCDPISEHNRLYWYRQTLGQGPEFLTYFQNEAQLEKSRLLSDRFSAERPKGSFSTLEIQRTEQGDSAMYLCASSYQDNPLYNEQFFGPGTRLTVL.

Here the CDR3 reads CASSLYGGRSSYEQYF. CDR3 in DNA: TGTGCCAGCAGCTTATATGGTGGGAGGAGCTCCTACGAGCAGTACTTC. The chain recombines TRBV11-2 with TRBJ2-7; the D gene is possibly TRBD2 (6 bases). Germline V CDR1 and CDR2: SGHAT, FQNNGV. The V gene lost 2 bases and the J gene lost 0 bases, with 14 bases spanning the gap. This CDR3 is built from 16 residues.

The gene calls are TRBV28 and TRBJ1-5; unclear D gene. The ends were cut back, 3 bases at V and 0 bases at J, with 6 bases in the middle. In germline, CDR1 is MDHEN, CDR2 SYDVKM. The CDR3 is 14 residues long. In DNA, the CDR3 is TGTGCCAGCAGTTTGTTATATAGCAATCAGCCCCAGCATTTT. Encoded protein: CASSLLYSNQPQHF.

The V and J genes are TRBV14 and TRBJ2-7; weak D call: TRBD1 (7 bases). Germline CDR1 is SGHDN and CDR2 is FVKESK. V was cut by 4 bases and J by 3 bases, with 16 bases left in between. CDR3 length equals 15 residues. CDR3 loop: CASSPERRGLYEQYF. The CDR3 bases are TGTGCCAGCAGCCCCGAACGGAGGGGGCTCTACGAGCAGTACTTC.

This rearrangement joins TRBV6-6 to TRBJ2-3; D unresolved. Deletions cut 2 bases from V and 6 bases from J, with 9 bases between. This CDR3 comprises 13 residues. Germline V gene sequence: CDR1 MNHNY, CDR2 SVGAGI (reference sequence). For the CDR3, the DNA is TGTGCCAGCAGTTACCGTGGCGTGGATACGCAGTATTTT. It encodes CASSYRGVDTQYF.

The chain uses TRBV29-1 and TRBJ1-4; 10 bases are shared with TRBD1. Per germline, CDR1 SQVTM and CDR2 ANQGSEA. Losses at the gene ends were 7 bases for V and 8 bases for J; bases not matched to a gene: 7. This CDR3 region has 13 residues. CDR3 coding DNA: TGCAGCGCCCGGGACAGGGGACGAGAAAAACTGTTTTTT. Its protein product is CSARDRGREKLFF.

The CDR3 loop is CASSSGTAEAFF. DNA for the CDR3: TGTGCCAGCAGTTCCGGGACAGCCGAAGCTTTCTTT. The chain uses TRBV2 and TRBJ1-1; 7 bases are a match to TRBD1. V gave up 5 bases and J gave up 8 bases; unmatched junction bases: 5. In germline, CDR1 is SNHLY, CDR2 FYNNEI. The CDR3 loop spans 12 amino acids.

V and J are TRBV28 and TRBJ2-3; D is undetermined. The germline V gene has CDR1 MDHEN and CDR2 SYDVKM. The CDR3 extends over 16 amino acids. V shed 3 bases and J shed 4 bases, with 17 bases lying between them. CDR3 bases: TGTGCCAGCAGTTTCGTCGCCAGGTTGGGTGCAGATACGCAGTATTTT. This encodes CASSFVARLGADTQYF.

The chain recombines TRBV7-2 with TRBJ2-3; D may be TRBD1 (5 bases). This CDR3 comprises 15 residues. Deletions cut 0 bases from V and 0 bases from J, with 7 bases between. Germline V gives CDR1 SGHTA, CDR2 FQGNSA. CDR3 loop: CASSLAAGSTDTQYF. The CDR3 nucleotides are TGTGCCAGCAGCTTAGCGGCAGGGAGCACAGATACGCAGTATTTT.

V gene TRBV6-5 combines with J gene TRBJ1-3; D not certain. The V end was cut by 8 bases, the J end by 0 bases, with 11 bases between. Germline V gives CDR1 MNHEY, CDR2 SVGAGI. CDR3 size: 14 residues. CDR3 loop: CASGSDNSGNTIYF. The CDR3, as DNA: TGTGCCAGCGGGAGTGACAACTCTGGAAACACCATATATTTT.

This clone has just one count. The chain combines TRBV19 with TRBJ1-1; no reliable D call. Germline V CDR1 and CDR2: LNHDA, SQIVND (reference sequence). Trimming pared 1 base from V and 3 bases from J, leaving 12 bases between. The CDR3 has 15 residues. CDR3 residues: CASSIGPTVDTEAFF. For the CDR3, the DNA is TGTGCCAGTAGTATAGGTCCGACGGTGGACACTGAAGCTTTCTTT.

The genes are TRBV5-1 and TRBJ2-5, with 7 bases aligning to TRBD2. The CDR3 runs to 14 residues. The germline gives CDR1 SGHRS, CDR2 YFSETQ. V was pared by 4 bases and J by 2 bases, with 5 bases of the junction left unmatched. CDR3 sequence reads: CASSRTSVQETQYF. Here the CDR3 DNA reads TGCGCCAGCAGCAGAACTAGCGTGCAAGAGACCCAGTACTTC. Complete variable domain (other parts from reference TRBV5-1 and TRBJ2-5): KAGVTQTPRYLIKTRGQQVTLSCSPISGHRSVSWYQQTPGQGLQFLFEYFSETQRNKGNFPGRFSGRQFSNSRSEMNVSTLELGDSALYLCASSRTSVQETQYFGPGTRLLVL.

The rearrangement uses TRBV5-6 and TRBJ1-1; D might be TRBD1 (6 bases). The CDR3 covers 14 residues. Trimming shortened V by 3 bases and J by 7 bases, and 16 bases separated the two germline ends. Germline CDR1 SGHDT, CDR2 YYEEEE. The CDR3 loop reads CASSSDSRYSEAFF. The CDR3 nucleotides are TGTGCCAGCAGCTCGGACAGCAGGTATAGTGAAGCTTTCTTT.

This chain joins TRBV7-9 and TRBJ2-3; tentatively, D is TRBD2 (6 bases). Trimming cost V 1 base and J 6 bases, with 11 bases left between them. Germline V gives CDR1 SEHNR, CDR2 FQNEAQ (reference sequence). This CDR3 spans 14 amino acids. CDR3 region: CASSLDGSLDTQYF. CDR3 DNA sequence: TGTGCCAGCAGCTTAGACGGGAGTTTGGATACGCAGTATTTT.

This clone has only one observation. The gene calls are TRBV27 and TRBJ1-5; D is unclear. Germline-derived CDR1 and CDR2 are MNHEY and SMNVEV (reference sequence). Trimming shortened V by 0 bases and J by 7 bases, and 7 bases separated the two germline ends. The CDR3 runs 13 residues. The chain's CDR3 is CASSLSREQPQHF. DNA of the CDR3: TGTGCCAGCAGTTTATCGCGGGAGCAGCCCCAGCATTTT.

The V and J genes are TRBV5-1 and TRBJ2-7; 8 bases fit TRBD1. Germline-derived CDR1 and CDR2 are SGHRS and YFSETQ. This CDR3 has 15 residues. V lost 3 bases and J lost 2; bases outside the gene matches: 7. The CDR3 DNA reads TGCGCCAGCAGCTCAACCGGGACAGGCACCTACGAGCAGTACTTC. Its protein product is CASSSTGTGTYEQYF.

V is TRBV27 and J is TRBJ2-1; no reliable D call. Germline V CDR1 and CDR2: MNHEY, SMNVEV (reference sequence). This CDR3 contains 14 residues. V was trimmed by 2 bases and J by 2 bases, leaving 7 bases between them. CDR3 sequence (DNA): TGTGCCAGCAGTTTAAACAGCCCCTACAATGAGCAGTTCTTC. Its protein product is CASSLNSPYNEQFF.

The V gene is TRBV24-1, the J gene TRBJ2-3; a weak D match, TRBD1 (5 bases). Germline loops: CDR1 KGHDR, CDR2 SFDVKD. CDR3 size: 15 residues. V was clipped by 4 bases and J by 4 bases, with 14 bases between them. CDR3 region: CATSEPGQGPDTQYF. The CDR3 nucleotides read TGTGCCACCAGTGAACCGGGCCAGGGCCCAGATACGCAGTATTTT.

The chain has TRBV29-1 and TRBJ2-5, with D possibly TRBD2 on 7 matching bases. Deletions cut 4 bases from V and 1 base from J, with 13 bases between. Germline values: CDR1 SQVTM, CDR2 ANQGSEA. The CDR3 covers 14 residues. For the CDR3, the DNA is TGCAGCGTTGTTCCGAGGGGGGGCCAAGAGACCCAGTACTTC. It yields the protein CSVVPRGGQETQYF. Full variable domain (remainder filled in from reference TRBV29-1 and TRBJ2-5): SAVISQKPSRDICQRGTSLTIQCQVDSQVTMMFWYRQQPGQSLTLIATANQGSEATYESGFVIDKFPISRPNLTFSTLTVSNMSPEDSSIYLCSVVPRGGQETQYFGPGTRLLVL.

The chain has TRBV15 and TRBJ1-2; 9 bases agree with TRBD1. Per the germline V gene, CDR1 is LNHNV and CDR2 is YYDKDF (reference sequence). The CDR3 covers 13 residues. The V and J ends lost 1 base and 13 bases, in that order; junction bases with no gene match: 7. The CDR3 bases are TGTGCCACCAGCAGAGGGGGACAGGGTTTATTCACCTTC. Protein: CATSRGGQGLFTF.